This T cell receptor (beta chain) was observed in a study of early T cells in non-severe SARS-CoV-2 infection. Study summary: The study sequenced bulk RNA from unsorted whole blood, with chains unpaired. Study outcomes and limitations: Clonotype matching in VDJdb favored anti-spike CD8 responses and did not capture private and CD4 specificities.

Researchers tagged individual cDNA molecules with unique molecular identifiers. TCRdb re-derived calls from the 5' RACE reads in MiXCR, one entry per CDR3 protein. The sample consists of about 30,000 distinct CDR3 sequences, 4.5% to 6.5% of them appearing once. This clonotype was counted a few times. Its antigen is unidentified. The material sequenced was whole blood. This TCR was sampled from an adult who was a healthcare worker with PCR-confirmed SARS-CoV-2 infection or an uninfected control (not recorded which).

The CDR3: CASSFPQVAGLYNEQFF. DNA of the CDR3: TGTGCCAGCAGTTTTCCCCAGGTAGCGGGGCTCTACAATGAGCAGTTCTTC. V usage is TRBV27 and J usage is TRBJ2-1, with TRBD2 matching 8 bases. Germline V CDR1 and CDR2: MNHEY, SMNVEV (reference sequence). The CDR3 has 17 amino acids. V lost 3 bases, J lost 3 bases, and 10 bases stayed unmatched.